The clone carrying this T cell receptor beta chain has just one count. The CDR3 is 13 amino acids. With 5 bases removed from V and 4 bases from J, the gap between germline ends came to 9 bases. The sample originates from a study of blood T cell repertoires in COVID-19. The overall study: There were acute and convalescent COVID-19 samples, and they came from the United States, Italy and Spain. The cDNA or gDNA used as material had been derived from T cells, B-cell-depleted T cells, or PBMCs.

The method was immunoSEQ multiplex PCR; TCRdb's version includes in-frame clones alone and lacks a portion of them. The table lists 150,000 to 200,000 clones, just over 90% of them singletons. Sequenced: peripheral blood. The sequence came from a woman aged 55-70 years with COVID-19, enrolled during active disease. J is TRBJ1-5 and V is TRBV12-3 or TRBV12-4; TRBD1 is a possible D gene (6 bases). As DNA, the CDR3 is TGTGCCAGCAGTCTTGGACAGAATCAGCCCCAGCATTTT. Its protein product is CASSLGQNQPQHF.